What follows are 7 T cell receptor beta chains derived from one specimen sequenced in a study of beta chain features in type 1 diabetes. The sequenced template was cDNA made from the entire isolated RNA. Measured with immunoSEQ multiplex PCR; TCRdb has only the in-frame clones, and not every one. The sample holds approximately 44,000 clones, about 51% seen once. Sequenced sample: Tregs from blood. These receptors were taken from a woman aged 18-29 years in good health.

The chain has TRBV5-1 and TRBJ2-1; 7 nucleotides align to TRBD2. The CDR3 is 14 residues long. V shed 0 bases and J 5 bases; nucleotides not matched to a gene: 2. Germline CDR1 and CDR2: SGHRS and YFSETQ. CDR3 protein: CASSLGLAHNEQFF. The CDR3 region has the DNA TGCGCCAGCAGCTTGGGACTAGCACACAATGAGCAGTTCTTC.

This clone was observed a few times. The genes are TRBV6-6 and TRBJ1-5; D unclear. V was trimmed by 7 bases and J by 3 bases, leaving 10 bases between them. The germline gives CDR1 MNHNY, CDR2 SVGAGI (reference sequence). This CDR3 contains 13 residues. CDR3 in amino acids: CASIQGVNQPQHF. The CDR3 region has the DNA TGTGCCAGCATCCAAGGAGTCAATCAGCCCCAGCATTTT.

This clone is deemed medium-sized (0.01 to 0.1%). The chain links TRBV18 to TRBJ2-7; 10 nucleotides line up with TRBD1. Germline trimming cut 6 bases from V and 3 bases from J; bases unmatched to any gene: 2. Germline CDR1 reads KGHSH; CDR2 reads LQKENI. This CDR3 has 13 residues. The CDR3 DNA sequence: TGTGCCAGCTCCCGGACAGGGGGCTACGAGCAGTACTTC. As protein: CASSRTGGYEQYF.

The genes are TRBV4-1 and TRBJ2-3, with D maybe TRBD2 (6 bases). The V end was cut by 0 bases, the J end by 7 bases, with 17 bases between. The length of the CDR3 is 16 residues. Germline V gene sequence: CDR1 MGHRA, CDR2 YSYEKL. CDR3 coding DNA: TGCGCCAGCAGCCAAGATTCAACTAGCCTACTGCATACGCAGTATTTT. Translating it yields CASSQDSTSLLHTQYF.

The chain joins TRBV29-1 to TRBJ2-3; 7 nucleotides line up with TRBD1. The V and J ends lost 7 bases and 0 bases, in that order; junction bases with no gene match: 13. CDR1 and CDR2 from the germline V gene are SQVTM and ANQGSEA. There are 16 residues in the CDR3. In nucleotides, the CDR3 is TGCAGCGCCCTTGTCCGGGACAGTTGGAGCACAGATACGCAGTATTTT. It yields the protein CSALVRDSWSTDTQYF.

This clone was detected a few times. V gene TRBV5-1 combines with J gene TRBJ2-7; 10 bases are shared with TRBD1. The junction had 7 bases not matched to a gene; V was cut back by 5 bases and J by 2 bases. CDR3 size: 15 residues. Germline values: CDR1 SGHRS, CDR2 YFSETQ. The CDR3 loop is CASSLGGTGAYEQYF. CDR3 in DNA: TGCGCCAGCAGTCTAGGTGGGACAGGGGCCTACGAGCAGTACTTC.

The chain couples TRBV10-3 to TRBJ2-3, with TRBD2 matching 9 bases. The CDR3 is 13 amino acids. Germline V gene sequence: CDR1 ENHRY, CDR2 SYGVKD. The junction had 7 bases not matched to a gene; V was cut back by 6 bases and J by 9 bases. The CDR3 here is CAIRQREDGTQYF. The DNA of the CDR3 is TGTGCCATCAGGCAGCGGGAGGATGGAACGCAGTATTTT.